This TCR beta chain stems from a study of CD8+ T cells in alopecia areata. Extraction of RNA preceded its reverse transcription into cDNA, which served as the sequencing template. Measured with immunoSEQ multiplex PCR; TCRdb has only the in-frame clones, and not every one. The sample has roughly 20,000 clones; around 67% are singletons. Notes on this clone: The target antigen is unknown.

Study findings and constraints: In scalp samples, resident alphabeta T cells of normal skin are also sequenced. Shared TCR sequences were less clear between patients than in mice, possibly partly from HLA diversity.

Sorting of the five patients' CD4+ cells gave CD25+CD127- cells as the output. PBMCs served as the source from which CD4+ and CD8+ T cells were sorted. This TCR came from a human donor with alopecia areata. The sequenced sample consisted of CD4+ Tregs sorted from blood.

The CDR3 DNA reads as TGTGCCAGCAGCTACAGACAACCTTTGAACACTGAAGCTTTCTTT. Protein: CASSYRQPLNTEAFF. V and J are TRBV6-5 and TRBJ1-1; no firm D call. Germline V gene lookup returns CDR1 MNHEY and CDR2 SVGAGI. The CDR3 runs to 15 residues. Between the trimmed V and J ends, which lost 6 bases and 0 bases, there was a span of 14 bases.